The 23 T cell receptor beta chains reported below all come from one sample, sequenced in a study of shared clonotypes between healthy human individuals (dated by TCRdb to about 2020). The library came from the immunoSEQ multiplex PCR assay. TCRdb stores this immuneACCESS table with in-frame sequences only. Part of the clones is absent; in the studies checked, under half of the shortfall reflects unresolved V genes, and no reason is known for the rest. In all, the sample holds about 480,000 clones, and roughly 85% of those were seen once. The ten largest make up under 15% of the sample. Sequenced input: PBMCs. The source is a woman in her thirties or forties in good health. Some clones in this sample may be carry-over from other donors' samples.

The rearrangement links TRBV5-1 to TRBJ2-7; 7 bases fit TRBD2. J gave up 7 bases and V 0 bases, and 4 bases lay outside the gene matches. The CDR3 runs 13 residues. Germline V lookup: CDR1 SGHRS, CDR2 YFSETQ. As DNA, the CDR3 is TGCGCCAGCAGCTTGGTAGGGGAGGGAGAGCAGTACTTC. As protein: CASSLVGEGEQYF.

The rearrangement uses TRBV28 and TRBJ2-7; D may be TRBD2 (5 bases). The CDR3 sequence is 17 residues long. Per germline, CDR1 MDHEN and CDR2 SYDVKM. Trimming left V 4 bases short and J 0 bases short, with 19 bases between. Here the CDR3 reads CASSSLKDWSHSYEQYF. The CDR3 DNA reads as TGTGCCAGCAGTTCCCTTAAGGACTGGTCCCACTCCTACGAGCAGTACTTC.

The J gene is TRBJ2-7, the V gene TRBV7-2, with TRBD2 matching 11 bases. In germline, CDR1 is SGHTA, CDR2 FQGNSA. The CDR3 is made up of 15 amino acids. The trim removed 1 base at V and 4 bases at J, leaving 3 bases unmatched. The CDR3 DNA follows: TGTGCCAGCAGCTTAGGACTAGCGGGGCCTTACGAGCAGTACTTC. Protein: CASSLGLAGPYEQYF.

This clone was observed once. In the same sample, other DNA sequences code for this CDR3. The chain joins TRBV7-7 to TRBJ1-1, with D unresolved. Per germline, CDR1 SSHAT and CDR2 FNYEAQ (reference sequence). V was trimmed by 1 base and J by 3 bases, leaving 6 bases between them. This CDR3 is built from 13 residues. The CDR3 nucleotides read TGTGCCAGCAGCTTAGATCGAGACACTGAAGCTTTCTTT. This gives the protein CASSLDRDTEAFF. Based on the CDR3 plus reference TRBV7-7 and TRBJ1-1, the full variable domain is GAGVSQSPRYKVTKRGQDVTLRCDPISSHATLYWYQQALGQGPEFLTYFNYEAQPDKSGLPSDRFSAERPEGSISTLTIQRTEQRDSAMYRCASSLDRDTEAFFGQGTRLTVV.

The chain's CDR3 is CASSLEQGGAFF. CDR3 nucleotides: TGTGCCAGCAGCTTAGAGCAGGGGGGAGCTTTCTTT. The chain employs TRBV7-9 and TRBJ1-1; 7 bases align to TRBD1. The CDR3 loop spans 12 amino acids. The V segment lost 1 base and the J segment 10 bases; nucleotides outside the gene matches: 3. CDR1 and CDR2 (germline): SEHNR, FQNEAQ (reference sequence). Looking up the rest from reference TRBV7-9 and TRBJ1-1 gives the full variable domain: DTGVSQNPRHKITKRGQNVTFRCDPISEHNRLYWYRQTLGQGPEFLTYFQNEAQLEKSRLLSDRFSAERPKGSFSTLEIQRTEQGDSAMYLCASSLEQGGAFFGQGTRLTVV.

This chain links TRBV10-3 with TRBJ1-6; 9 bases align to TRBD1. This CDR3 is 14 amino acids long. Germline lookup yields CDR1 ENHRY and CDR2 SYGVKD. Unmatched junction bases numbered 9, after V lost 7 bases and J lost 11 bases. CDR3 loop: CAINSGQGTTPLHF. The DNA for the CDR3 is TGTGCCATCAACTCAGGACAGGGGACGACACCCCTCCACTTT.

This chain joins TRBV7-3 and TRBJ2-1, with 12 nucleotides matching TRBD2. V was pared by 1 base and J by 8 bases, with 6 bases of the junction left unmatched. This CDR3 contains 16 residues. CDR1 SGHTA and CDR2 FQGTGA come from the germline V gene. The CDR3 reads CASSLRTSGIFDEQFF. The CDR3 DNA reads as TGTGCCAGCAGCTTAAGGACTAGCGGGATTTTCGATGAGCAGTTCTTC.

The rearrangement links TRBV9 to TRBJ2-2; D gene unclear. From germline, CDR1 is SGDLS and CDR2 YYNGEE. V gave up 3 bases and J gave up 0 bases, with 9 bases separating them. The CDR3 totals 15 residues. CDR3: CASSALLANTGELFF. CDR3 bases: TGTGCCAGCAGCGCCCTCTTGGCGAACACCGGGGAGCTGTTTTTT.

The gene calls are TRBV28 and TRBJ2-5; 10 bases line up with TRBD1. The germline gives CDR1 MDHEN, CDR2 SYDVKM. The junction had 6 bases not matched to a gene; V was cut back by 9 bases and J by 5 bases. The CDR3 contains 13 residues. As DNA, the CDR3 is TGTGCCAGTACGGGACAGGGGTATGAGACCCAGTACTTC. Protein product: CASTGQGYETQYF.

This clone was seen a handful of times. V gene TRBV7-9 combines with J gene TRBJ1-2, with D hard to call. Germline V gives CDR1 SEHNR, CDR2 FQNEAQ (reference sequence). V lost 1 base, J lost 6 bases, and 9 bases lay in between. This CDR3 is built from 13 residues. For the CDR3, the DNA is TGTGCCAGCAGCTTAGTCGGCAGTGATGGCTACACCTTC. Translation gives CASSLVGSDGYTF.

A note on this clone: The same CDR3 can be traced to other DNA sequences in this sample. V usage is TRBV18 and J usage is TRBJ1-5; a possible D gene is TRBD1 (5 bases). Trimming took 3 bases from V and 5 from J, leaving 8 bases between them. CDR1 is KGHSH and CDR2 is LQKENI in the germline V gene. This CDR3 has 13 residues. Here the CDR3 DNA reads TGTGCCAGCTCACCGGGAGGGGATCAGCCCCAGCATTTT. Amino acids: CASSPGGDQPQHF.

The genes are TRBV11-2 and TRBJ2-7, with D possibly TRBD1 on 6 matching bases. V was cut by 5 bases and J by 3 bases, with 11 bases left in between. CDR1 is SGHAT and CDR2 is FQNNGV in the germline V gene. CDR3 size: 13 residues. CDR3: CASSTRTDYEQYF. CDR3 nucleotide sequence: TGTGCCAGCAGCACGAGGACAGACTACGAGCAGTACTTC. Full variable domain (rest looked up from reference TRBV11-2 and TRBJ2-7): EAGVAQSPRYKIIEKRQSVAFWCNPISGHATLYWYQQILGQGPKLLIQFQNNGVVDDSQLPKDRFSAERLKGVDSTLKIQPAKLEDSAVYLCASSTRTDYEQYFGPGTRLTVT.

V usage is TRBV7-2 and J usage is TRBJ2-3, with a weak D call TRBD2 (6 bases). This CDR3 is 14 amino acids long. Germline V gene data show CDR1 as SGHTA and CDR2 as FQGNSA. Trimming pared 1 base from V and 6 bases from J, leaving 11 bases between. The CDR3 loop is CASSLGGGLDTQYF. DNA for the CDR3: TGTGCCAGCAGCTTAGGCGGAGGGCTCGATACGCAGTATTTT.

The genes are TRBV18 and TRBJ2-5; the match to TRBD2 covers 14 bases. CDR1 is KGHSH and CDR2 is LQKENI in the germline V gene. Trimming at V came to 1 base and at J to 4 bases, leaving 5 bases not matched to a gene. The CDR3 runs to 17 residues. In DNA, the CDR3 is TGTGCCAGCTCACCACGCGGACTAGCGGGAGGAGGAGAGACCCAGTACTTC. Residues: CASSPRGLAGGGETQYF.

This chain joins TRBV29-1 and TRBJ1-1, with a tentative D call TRBD1 (5 bases). Trimming left V 4 bases short and J 8 bases short, with 8 bases between. CDR1 and CDR2 from the germline V gene are SQVTM and ANQGSEA. The CDR3 is made up of 10 amino acids. Here the CDR3 reads CSVGRGEAFF. The DNA of the CDR3 is TGCAGCGTTGGAAGGGGAGAAGCTTTCTTT.

The chain is built from TRBV28 and TRBJ2-5; 12 nucleotides line up with TRBD2. The junction had 8 bases not matched to a gene; V was cut back by 7 bases and J by 5 bases. The CDR3 spans 15 residues. Per germline, CDR1 MDHEN and CDR2 SYDVKM. CDR3 nucleotides: TGTGCCAGCAATACCCTAGCGGGAGGGGGGGAGACCCAGTACTTC. Translation: CASNTLAGGGETQYF.

V gene TRBV10-3 combines with J gene TRBJ2-1; TRBD1 aligns across 10 bases. With 5 bases clipped from V and 7 bases from J, the junction kept 8 bases outside the gene matches. Germline V CDR1 and CDR2: ENHRY, SYGVKD. The length of the CDR3 is 15 residues. The CDR3 spells CAISNRDRGQNEQFF. The CDR3 DNA reads TGTGCCATCAGTAACCGGGACAGGGGACAAAATGAGCAGTTCTTC.

The J gene is TRBJ2-1, the V gene TRBV19, with TRBD2 matching over 13 bases. With V trimmed by 7 bases and J by 6 bases, 6 bases remained unmatched. Germline V gene lookup returns CDR1 LNHDA and CDR2 SQIVND (reference sequence). This CDR3 contains 15 residues. The CDR3 DNA sequence: TGTGCCAGTATTAAGACTAGCGGGAGGACCAATGAGCAGTTCTTC. Protein product: CASIKTSGRTNEQFF.

The chain couples TRBV27 to TRBJ2-1; 9 bases line up with TRBD2. V dropped 3 bases and J dropped 3; count of bases not matched to a gene: 3. Germline-derived CDR1 and CDR2 are MNHEY and SMNVEV (reference sequence). The CDR3 contains 15 residues. For the CDR3, the DNA is TGTGCCAGCAGTTTGTTAGCGGGAGTCTACAATGAGCAGTTCTTC. Residues: CASSLLAGVYNEQFF.

With respect to this clone: Just one base apart from a much larger clone, this may be a read error. This sequence joins TRBV5-6 and TRBJ1-3, with D hard to call. In germline, CDR1 is SGHDT, CDR2 YYEEEE. The CDR3 has 14 residues. CDR3 loop: CASSRTQTGNTTYF. In DNA form, the CDR3 reads TGTGCCAGCAGCCGGACCCAAACGGGAAACACCACATATTTT.

The V call is TRBV7-2, the J call TRBJ1-1; D remains ambiguous. The CDR3 has 13 amino acids. The germline CDR1 and CDR2 sequences are SGHTA and FQGNSA. Trimming stripped 2 bases from V and 8 bases from J, with 12 bases between. The CDR3 sequence is CASSLRKGLEAFF. CDR3 DNA: TGTGCCAGCAGCTTACGGAAGGGCCTCGAAGCTTTCTTT.

A word on this clone: With a much larger clone just one base away, this may be a read error. The chain uses TRBV7-2 and TRBJ2-7; D assignment may be TRBD1 or TRBD2 (6 bases each). The CDR3 is made up of 19 amino acids. Germline lookup yields CDR1 SGHTA and CDR2 FQGNSA. The ends were cut back, 5 bases at V and 0 bases at J, with 26 bases in the middle. CDR3: CASSPGGGVGVITSYEQYF. The CDR3 region has the DNA TGTGCCAGCAGCCCAGGAGGGGGAGTGGGGGTTATTACCTCCTACGAGCAGTACTTC.

Turning to this clone: This CDR3 is also generated by other DNA sequences in the sample. This chain links TRBV20-1 with TRBJ2-3; D not certain. V gave up 3 bases and J gave up 3 bases, with 4 bases separating them. The CDR3 is 11 residues long. Germline loops: CDR1 DFQATT, CDR2 SNEGSKA (reference sequence). CDR3 bases: TGCAGTGCTAGGCGAACAGATACGCAGTATTTT. It translates to CSARRTDTQYF.